A single sample gave rise to the 27 T cell receptor beta chains below, sequenced in a study of CD8+ T cells in alopecia areata. It was cDNA, reverse transcribed from extracted RNA, that served as the sequencing template. Produced via immunoSEQ multiplex PCR; TCRdb's table is partial and in-frame only. In the table there are 200,000 or so clones, about 56% of which are singletons. Material: CD8+ T cells sorted from blood. The receptors derive from a human donor in good health.

A few counts support this clone. V is TRBV4-1 and J is TRBJ2-2; D is unclear. The germline V gene has CDR1 MGHRA and CDR2 YSYEKL. The germline V and J ends were trimmed by 0 bases and 8 bases, with 7 bases remaining between them. This CDR3 is built from 13 residues. CDR3 sequence (DNA): TGCGCCAGCAGCCAAGATCGAAGAGGGGAGCTGTTTTTT. Translated: CASSQDRRGELFF.

The V and J genes are TRBV5-6 and TRBJ2-6, with D hard to call. Trimming removed 2 bases from V and 3 bases from J, with 3 bases in between. CDR3 size: 13 residues. From germline, CDR1 is SGHDT and CDR2 YYEEEE. This CDR3 is CASSFYGANVLTF. DNA for the CDR3: TGTGCCAGCAGCTTCTATGGGGCCAACGTCCTGACTTTC. Complete variable domain (other parts from reference TRBV5-6 and TRBJ2-6): DAGVTQSPTHLIKTRGQQVTLRCSPKSGHDTVSWYQQALGQGPQFIFQYYEEEERQRGNFPDRFSGHQFPNYSSELNVNALLLGDSALYLCASSFYGANVLTFGAGSRLTVL.

This rearrangement joins TRBV27 to TRBJ2-7; no firm D call. Per the germline V gene, CDR1 is MNHEY and CDR2 is SMNVEV (reference sequence). The ends were cut back, 10 bases at V and 4 bases at J, with 17 bases in the middle. This CDR3 is 13 amino acids long. The chain's CDR3 is CATAYQIGYEQYF. CDR3 DNA: TGTGCCACAGCCTACCAAATCGGTTACGAGCAGTACTTC.

The V and J genes are TRBV29-1 and TRBJ2-5; 7 bases are a match to TRBD2. The length of the CDR3 is 15 residues. From germline, CDR1 is SQVTM and CDR2 ANQGSEA. V gave up 1 base and J gave up 2 bases; unmatched junction bases: 7. CDR3 nucleotides: TGCAGCGTTGAAGGGTCTCCGGGGGGTCAAGAGACCCAGTACTTC. Amino acids: CSVEGSPGGQETQYF.

The genes are TRBV5-6 and TRBJ2-7; TRBD2 matches 7 bases. This CDR3 spans 14 amino acids. Germline assignment: CDR1 SGHDT and CDR2 YYEEEE. J gave up 4 bases and V 4 bases, and 8 bases lay outside the gene matches. The CDR3 region is CASSPAGGLYEQYF. CDR3 sequence (DNA): TGTGCCAGCAGCCCCGCCGGGGGGTTGTACGAGCAGTACTTC.

V is TRBV7-6 and J is TRBJ2-5; 7 nucleotides agree with TRBD1. With V trimmed by 2 bases and J by 4 bases, 1 base remained unmatched. The CDR3 sequence is 13 residues long. Germline V CDR1 and CDR2: SGHVS, FNYEAQ. The CDR3 here is CASSLWDRETQYF. The CDR3, as DNA: TGTGCCAGCAGCTTATGGGACAGAGAGACCCAGTACTTC. The full variable domain, in which reference TRBV7-6 and TRBJ2-5 provide the parts outside the CDR3, is GAGVSQSPRYKVTKRGQDVALRCDPISGHVSLYWYRQALGQGPEFLTYFNYEAQQDKSGLPNDRFSAERPEGSISTLTIQRTEQRDSAMYRCASSLWDRETQYFGPGTRLLVL.

The rearrangement joins TRBV25-1 to TRBJ1-1; D uncertain. The V gene lost 4 bases and the J gene lost 6 bases, with 6 bases spanning the gap. There are 11 residues in the CDR3. Germline V gene data show CDR1 as MGHDK and CDR2 as SYGVNS. The DNA for the CDR3 is TGTGCCAGCAGTGGAGGGTCTGAAGCTTTCTTT. Its translation is CASSGGSEAFF. The full variable domain, rest sourced from reference TRBV25-1 and TRBJ1-1, is EADIYQTPRYLVIGTGKKITLECSQTMGHDKMYWYQQDPGMELHLIHYSYGVNSTEKGDLSSESTVSRIRTEHFPLTLESARPSHTSQYLCASSGGSEAFFGQGTRLTVV.

V is TRBV11-2 and J is TRBJ2-1; D possibly corresponds to TRBD2 (5 bases). This CDR3 region has 17 residues. V was shortened by 1 base and J by 0 bases, with 13 bases between the two germline ends. Per the germline V gene, CDR1 is SGHAT and CDR2 is FQNNGV. CDR3 residues: CASSLGPGTSSYNEQFF. The CDR3, as DNA: TGTGCCAGCAGCTTAGGTCCAGGTACTAGCTCCTACAATGAGCAGTTCTTC.

This clone was seen a handful of times. V is TRBV29-1 and J is TRBJ1-2; 8 bases line up with TRBD1. J gave up 0 bases and V 1 base, and 1 base lay outside the gene matches. Germline CDR1 reads SQVTM; CDR2 reads ANQGSEA. The CDR3 extends over 14 amino acids. The CDR3 coding sequence is TGCAGCGTTGAAGGGACAGGGACTAACTATGGCTACACCTTC. Amino acids: CSVEGTGTNYGYTF.

This clone was seen a few times. CDR3 sequence reads: CASSPRESNEQFF. In DNA, the CDR3 is TGTGCCAGTAGCCCTAGGGAGAGCAATGAGCAGTTCTTC. This chain joins TRBV19 and TRBJ2-1; D may be TRBD2 (5 bases). Germline V lookup: CDR1 LNHDA, CDR2 SQIVND (reference sequence). This CDR3 is 13 amino acids long. V gave up 6 bases and J gave up 6 bases, with 12 bases separating them. Combining the CDR3 with reference TRBV19 and TRBJ2-1 gives the whole variable domain DGGITQSPKYLFRKEGQNVTLSCEQNLNHDAMYWYRQDPGQGLRLIYYSQIVNDFQKGDIAEGYSVSREKKESFPLTVTSAQKNPTAFYLCASSPRESNEQFFGPGTRLTVL.

The chain has TRBV27 and TRBJ2-3, with TRBD2 as a possible D gene (6 bases). The CDR3 is made up of 12 amino acids. V shed 6 bases and J shed 4 bases, with 8 bases lying between them. The V gene's germline CDR1 is MNHEY and CDR2 SMNVEV (reference sequence). CDR3 nucleotide sequence: TGTGCCAGCAGCTGGGGGGCAGATACGCAGTATTTT. Its protein product is CASSWGADTQYF.

The chain has TRBV27 and TRBJ1-2; tentative D call: TRBD1 (5 bases). The ends were cut back, 2 bases at V and 7 bases at J, with 23 bases in the middle. Looked up from germline, CDR1 is MNHEY and CDR2 is SMNVEV (reference sequence). The CDR3 totals 17 residues. The CDR3 DNA reads TGTGCCAGCAGTTTAGCGGGTCCTCGCCCCAGGGACTCTGGCTACACCTTC. This gives the protein CASSLAGPRPRDSGYTF.

V is TRBV7-8 and J is TRBJ2-3; the D gene is possibly TRBD2 (5 bases). V was clipped by 4 bases and J by 2 bases, with 16 bases between them. The CDR3 length is 16 residues. In germline, CDR1 is SGHVS, CDR2 FQNEAQ. The CDR3: CASSSEDGGFTDTQYF. The CDR3 coding sequence is TGTGCCAGCAGCTCTGAGGACGGAGGCTTCACAGATACGCAGTATTTT.

This clone was seen more than once but under ten times. This chain uses TRBV5-1 with TRBJ2-5; 14 nucleotides match TRBD2. CDR3 length: 16 residues. CDR1 is SGHRS and CDR2 is YFSETQ in the germline V gene. The trim removed 4 bases at V and 2 bases at J, leaving 4 bases unmatched. The CDR3 DNA follows: TGCGCCAGCAGCGGACTAGCGGGGGGTATTCAAGAGACCCAGTACTTC. Protein product: CASSGLAGGIQETQYF.

This clone was counted between two and nine times. The chain is built from TRBV7-9 and TRBJ2-1; a possible D gene is TRBD1 (6 bases). Germline V gene data show CDR1 as SEHNR and CDR2 as FQNEAQ (reference sequence). This CDR3 contains 13 residues. Between the trimmed V and J ends, which lost 0 bases and 6 bases, there was a span of 6 bases. The CDR3 nucleotides are TGTGCCAGCAGCTTAGCCAGGGGCAATGAGCAGTTCTTC. Encoded protein: CASSLARGNEQFF.

This chain joins TRBV25-1 and TRBJ1-2, with 11 bases matching TRBD1. J gave up 5 bases and V 5 bases, and 7 bases lay outside the gene matches. CDR3 length: 15 residues. Germline CDR1 reads MGHDK; CDR2 reads SYGVNS. The CDR3 DNA reads TGTGCCAGCAGTACCGGACAGGGGGCATGGTATGGCTACACCTTC. As protein: CASSTGQGAWYGYTF.

The V and J genes are TRBV7-9 and TRBJ2-7, with D hard to call. Germline CDR1 and CDR2: SEHNR and FQNEAQ (reference sequence). V was trimmed by 8 bases and J by 2 bases, leaving 13 bases between them. The CDR3 is 13 residues long. The CDR3 region is CASERATAYEQYF. CDR3 coding DNA: TGTGCCAGCGAGAGAGCAACCGCCTACGAGCAGTACTTC.

This clone was detected once. In DNA, the CDR3 is TGCAGTGCAGGGGGGTATGAGCAGTTCTTC. This gives the protein CSAGGYEQFF. This chain connects TRBV29-1 to TRBJ2-1, with D maybe TRBD1 (7 bases). This CDR3 has 10 residues. From germline, CDR1 is SQVTM and CDR2 ANQGSEA.

The chain is built from TRBV5-4 and TRBJ2-1, with TRBD2 matching over 8 bases. The trim removed 6 bases at V and 6 bases at J, leaving 2 bases unmatched. From germline, CDR1 is SGHNT and CDR2 YYREEE (reference sequence). The CDR3 runs to 12 residues. The DNA for the CDR3 is TGTGCCAGCATCGGGGGGGTCAATGAGCAGTTCTTC. It yields the protein CASIGGVNEQFF.

This clone was counted only a few times. The V gene is TRBV11-2, the J gene TRBJ1-4; no reliable D call. Deletions cut 5 bases from V and 7 bases from J, with 8 bases between. Germline CDR1 reads SGHAT; CDR2 reads FQNNGV. CDR3 size: 12 residues. CDR3 sequence (DNA): TGTGCCAGCAGCCTCGGGAGTGAAAAACTGTTTTTT. Encoded protein: CASSLGSEKLFF.

This sequence joins TRBV27 and TRBJ1-1; D gene ambiguous. This CDR3 is built from 15 residues. Per the germline V gene, CDR1 is MNHEY and CDR2 is SMNVEV (reference sequence). Trimming took 5 bases from V and 3 from J, leaving 16 bases between them. CDR3 sequence: CASSHGGALDTEAFF. The CDR3 DNA sequence: TGTGCCAGCAGTCACGGCGGAGCCTTGGACACTGAAGCTTTCTTT.

The chain uses TRBV5-1 and TRBJ2-2; D not resolved. The V gene's germline CDR1 is SGHRS and CDR2 YFSETQ. CDR3 size: 11 residues. V was shortened by 4 bases and J by 4 bases, with 2 bases between the two germline ends. The CDR3 DNA follows: TGCGCCAGCAGCATCACCGGGGAGCTGTTTTTT. As protein: CASSITGELFF.

This clone turned up a few times. V and J are TRBV7-2 and TRBJ2-3; maybe TRBD2 (5 bases). V shed 3 bases and J shed 0 bases, with 10 bases lying between them. This CDR3 is 15 amino acids long. Germline V CDR1 and CDR2: SGHTA, FQGNSA. The CDR3 region is CASSFGTGSTDTQYF. In DNA, the CDR3 is TGTGCCAGCAGCTTTGGAACGGGGAGCACAGATACGCAGTATTTT.

The chain combines TRBV5-1 with TRBJ1-1, with D unresolved. CDR3 length: 15 amino acids. The germline CDR1 and CDR2 sequences are SGHRS and YFSETQ. V was clipped by 0 bases and J by 0 bases, with 9 bases between them. CDR3 region: CASSLEPGVNTEAFF. In DNA form, the CDR3 reads TGCGCCAGCAGCTTGGAGCCGGGAGTGAACACTGAAGCTTTCTTT.

The rearrangement joins TRBV28 to TRBJ2-1, with no clear D. This CDR3 is 14 amino acids long. The V end lost 11 bases, the J end lost 2 bases, and 16 bases lay between the germline ends. Germline loops: CDR1 MDHEN, CDR2 SYDVKM. This CDR3 is CAAEKGNTYNEQFF. In DNA form, the CDR3 reads TGTGCCGCGGAGAAGGGTAACACCTACAATGAGCAGTTCTTC.

This clone appeared a few times. V gene TRBV4-1 combines with J gene TRBJ1-2, with 10 bases lining up with TRBD1. V lost 2 bases, J lost 5 bases, and 2 bases stayed unmatched. CDR1 and CDR2 from the germline V gene are MGHRA and YSYEKL. CDR3 length: 14 residues. The CDR3 reads CASSQRDRGYGYTF. CDR3 DNA: TGCGCCAGCAGCCAACGGGACAGGGGATATGGCTACACCTTC.

In this sample, this clone turned up a few times. The chain employs TRBV13 and TRBJ2-7, with 7 bases lining up with TRBD2. The CDR3 has 18 amino acids. Germline values: CDR1 PRHDT, CDR2 FYEKMQ (reference sequence). The J segment lost 6 bases and the V segment lost 5 bases, leaving 22 bases of the junction unmatched. The CDR3 coding sequence is TGTGCCAGCAGCCGTCCCTCAGCGGGGTTTGGGCAATCTGGCGAGCAGTACTTC. It encodes CASSRPSAGFGQSGEQYF.